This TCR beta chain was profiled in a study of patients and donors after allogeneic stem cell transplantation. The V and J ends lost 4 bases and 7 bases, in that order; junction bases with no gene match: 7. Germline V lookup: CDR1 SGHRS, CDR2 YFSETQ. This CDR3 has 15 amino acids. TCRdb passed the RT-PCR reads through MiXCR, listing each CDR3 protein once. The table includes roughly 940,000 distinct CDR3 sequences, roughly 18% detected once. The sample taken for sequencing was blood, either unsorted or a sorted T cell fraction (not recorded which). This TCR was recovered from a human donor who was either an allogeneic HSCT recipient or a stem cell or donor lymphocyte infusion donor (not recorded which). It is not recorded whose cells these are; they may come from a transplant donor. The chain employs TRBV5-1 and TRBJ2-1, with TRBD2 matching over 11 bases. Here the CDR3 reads CASSPRSGRENEQFF. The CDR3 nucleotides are TGCGCCAGCAGCCCCCGTAGCGGGAGGGAGAATGAGCAGTTCTTC.